This is a list of T cell receptor beta chains from one sample in a study of T cell changes during pregnancy in multiple sclerosis. The repertoire was sequenced with immunoSEQ multiplex PCR; TCRdb's copy has only in-frame clones and lacks some. This table has 40,000 to 45,000 clones, about 90% appearing once. Specimen: CD4+ T cells from peripheral blood mononuclear cells, collected before pregnancy. The receptor set was obtained from a female donor with multiple sclerosis, enrolled in a pregnancy study. The CDR3 runs from the conserved cysteine through the conserved F or W. The D gene is left open where the match is weak. Clone size is not always given. Where it is, it says once, few, many or a class for expanded clones.

TRBJ1-6	TRBV9	TRBD1	-	TGTGCCAGCAGCGAGAGGGGACAGGGGTTAAATTCACCCCTCCACTTT	CASSERGQGLNSPLHF
TRBJ1-1	TRBV19	TRBD1	-	TGTGCCAGTAGTGCTTACAGGGGTAGCCCTCGGGCTTTCTTT	CASSAYRGSPRAFF
TRBJ1-1	TRBV6-5	TRBD1	-	TGTGCCAGCAGACACCAGGGGGTGAACACTGAAGCTTTCTTT	CASRHQGVNTEAFF
TRBJ2-5	TRBV5-6	TRBD1	-	TGTGCCAGCAGCTTGGAGGGACAGGGCCAAGAGACCCAGTACTTC	CASSLEGQGQETQYF
TRBJ2-3	TRBV9	TRBD2	-	TGTGCCAGCAGTGCCGAACGGGGACTAGCGGGGGGGCGGACAGATACGCAGTATTTT	CASSAERGLAGGRTDTQYF
TRBJ1-2	TRBV5-4	-	-	TGTGCCAGCAGCTTGGCTGGCAGGTCGGCCTATGGCTACACCTTC	CASSLAGRSAYGYTF
TRBJ1-3	TRBV7-6	-	few	TGTGCCAGCACCTCTCGAGGGGGTGGAAACACCATATATTTT	CASTSRGGGNTIYF
TRBJ2-7	TRBV9	TRBD1	once	TGTGCCAGCAGCCAGGGACAGGCTCGAGACGAGCAGTACTTC	CASSQGQARDEQYF
TRBJ2-5	TRBV5-4	-	once	TGTGCCAGCAGCTTGGGGAGACAGCAAGAGACCCAGTACTTC	CASSLGRQQETQYF
TRBJ2-1	TRBV30	TRBD2	-	TGTGCCTTCCTAGCGGGGGGGTTAATGGGTGAGCAGTTCTTC	CAFLAGGLMGEQFF
TRBJ2-3	TRBV19	-	-	TGTGCCAGTAGTACCTACAGGACAGCCCGCACAGATACGCAGTATTTT	CASSTYRTARTDTQYF
TRBJ2-3	TRBV19	-	-	TGTGCCAGTAGTGTGGGGCTGAGCACAGATACGCAGTATTTT	CASSVGLSTDTQYF
TRBJ2-7	TRBV6-5	TRBD1	-	TGTGCCAGCAGCCCCGGGACAGAGGGGGTTCAGTACTTC	CASSPGTEGVQYF
TRBJ1-1	TRBV6-1	-	medium-sized	TGTGCCAGCACCTACGGGGGGAACACTGAAGCTTTCTTT	CASTYGGNTEAFF
TRBJ1-5	TRBV7-2	TRBD1	-	TGTGCCAGCCGAGACCGGGACAGGGGGAGCAATCAGCCCCAGCATTTT	CASRDRDRGSNQPQHF
TRBJ1-1	TRBV4-1	TRBD1	-	TGCGCCAGCAGCCAAGGGGACAGGATACGCACTGAAGCTTTCTTT	CASSQGDRIRTEAFF
TRBJ1-2	TRBV7-9	-	once	TGTGCCAGCAGCTTAGCGCGGGCAACTAACTATGGCTACACCTTC	CASSLARATNYGYTF
TRBJ1-2	TRBV4-2	TRBD1	-	TGTGCCAGCAGCCAGGCCGACAGGGTCAACTATGGCTACACCTTC	CASSQADRVNYGYTF
TRBJ2-5	TRBV19	TRBD2	-	TGTGCCAGTAGTAGGGCTCGCGGGGGGCCCCAAGAGACCCAGTACTTC	CASSRARGGPQETQYF
TRBJ2-5	TRBV7-3	TRBD2	-	TGTGCCAGCAGCCTCTACGGGGGCGGGGGGTTAGAGACCCAGTACTTC	CASSLYGGGGLETQYF
TRBJ1-2	TRBV29-1	TRBD1	-	TGCAGCGCCGTGAAGGGACAGGGCTATGGCTACACCTTC	CSAVKGQGYGYTF
TRBJ2-1	TRBV19	TRBD1	-	TGTGCCAGTAGTATGTGGGGACAGGCTGGCAATGAGCAGTTCTTC	CASSMWGQAGNEQFF
TRBJ1-5	TRBV10-3	-	-	TGTGCCACATCTCAGGGTACCCGCAATCAGCCCCAGCATTTT	CATSQGTRNQPQHF
TRBJ2-1	TRBV2	-	-	TGTGCCAGCAGTGACCCGACAGTCTACAATGAGCAGTTCTTC	CASSDPTVYNEQFF
TRBJ2-2	TRBV27	-	-	TGTGCCAGCAGTTTGGGCCGAACGCCGAACACCGGGGAGCTGTTTTTT	CASSLGRTPNTGELFF
TRBJ1-6	TRBV27	TRBD1	-	TGTGCCAGCAGTTTATACAGGGGTAGGGATTCACCCCTCCACTTT	CASSLYRGRDSPLHF
TRBJ2-2	TRBV19	-	-	TGTGCCAGTAGTAGCGGGCCCAACACCGGGGAGCTGTTTTTT	CASSSGPNTGELFF